The entry below gives a single T cell receptor (beta chain) sequence along with its context. These data originate in a study of T cells after somatic rescue of genetic block. Clones were read by immunoSEQ multiplex PCR, and TCRdb kept only the in-frame ones, dropping some. The repertoire has 55,000 to 75,000 clones, around 90% of them found once; the top ten carry roughly 2.8%. The CDR3 runs to 15 residues. V was pared by 3 bases and J by 3 bases, with 2 bases of the junction left unmatched. CDR1 is SGHTA, CDR2 FQGNSA, per germline. Input material: peripheral blood mononuclear cells (PBMCs). The chain uses TRBV7-2 and TRBJ2-2; 9 positions match TRBD2. This receptor was identified in a man between 35 and 55 years old. CDR3 sequence: CASSLRGGYTGELFF. The CDR3 region has the DNA TGTGCCAGCAGCTTGCGGGGGGGTTACACCGGGGAGCTGTTTTTT.